This T cell receptor beta chain was profiled in a study of OX40 agonist ivuxolimab in advanced cancers. In terms of the full investigation: Ivuxolimab, which targeted the costimulatory receptor OX40 (CD134), was an agonistic, fully human IgG2 monoclonal antibody. Intravenous ivuxolimab was administered to patients every 2 weeks at six dose levels: 0.01, 0.1, 0.3, 1.5, 3 and 10 mg/kg. Of the 50 to 55 patients in dose escalation, 19 had hepatocellular carcinoma, roughly 15 had melanoma, 9 had renal cell carcinoma and 9 had head and neck cancer. A male proportion of 82.7% and a mean age of around 60 years, ranging from roughly 23 to 79, were recorded for the dose-escalation cohort. Patients were allowed to have had prior anti-PD-1, anti-PD-L1 or anti-CTLA-4 therapy, and around 43% of the dose-escalation patients had been treated with checkpoint inhibitors. Partial responses were achieved by three dose-escalation patients, of whom one had hepatocellular carcinoma and two had cutaneous melanoma. The point of sequencing TCRbeta in the periphery was to test whether ivuxolimab changed TCR sequence diversity and drove clonal T-cell expansion. The monotherapy dose-escalation portion (N ≈ 57 patients) of the phase I ivuxolimab trial is reported in the paper. Study-wide conclusions, independent of this receptor: Partial responders in the 0.1-3.0 mg/kg groups had among the lowest normalized peripheral clonal expansion, especially among CD8+ T cells. Low levels of normalized T-cell clonal expansion were also seen in some patients who did not respond. At doses of 0.1 to 3.0 mg/kg, clonal expansion of both CD4+ and CD8+ blood T cells was observed from baseline to week 6. After ivuxolimab, expanded clones were on average more numerous among CD8+ T cells than among CD4+ T cells. The antigen specificity of the clonally expanded peripheral T cells was not determined.

There are 14 amino acids in the CDR3, from cysteine to phenylalanine inclusive. Only CDR3 DNA is held: 42 bases, read in frame from base 1. CDR1 and CDR2 (LNHDA, SQIVND) derive from the germline V gene (reference sequence). A distance of 7 bases separates the germline ends of V and J, which lose 3 bases and 4 bases respectively. About this clone: No cognate antigen has been identified for it. The input lacks base qualities; no much larger clone sits a single base away.

Patients with a history of autoimmune disease or receiving systemic immunosuppression were excluded from the trial. Peripheral blood for TCR sequencing was drawn from every dose cohort at baseline, at cycle 4 day 1 and at cycle 7 day 1. Samples came from an open-label, multicenter, first-in-human phase I dose-escalation trial of ivuxolimab. The trial enrolled adults with locally advanced or metastatic head and neck squamous cell, hepatocellular, melanoma or renal cell carcinoma. Before TCR sequencing, CD4+ and CD8+ T cells were separately sorted from peripheral blood. Genomic DNA was isolated from the sorted cells so that the TCRbeta CDR3 region could be sequenced. The immunoSEQ Assay was used to sequence the TCRbeta CDR3 regions. TCRdb obtained this table from immuneACCESS and retained in-frame rearrangements with V and J assigned. These tables miss some clones; where compared with another copy, unresolved V genes account for less than half of the shortfall, and the remainder is unexplained. Counted in this sample were just over 95,000 clones; 85% to 90% of them appeared once. The ten largest clones represent roughly 0.17% of the sample.

The TCR sequence derives from an adult with an advanced solid tumor such as melanoma, head and neck, liver or kidney cancer. This chain is built from TRBV19 and TRBJ1-6; the D region possibly corresponds to TRBD1 (5 bases align). Sequenced here: CD4+ or CD8+ T cells sorted from blood, sampled in a trial of the OX40 agonist ivuxolimab. At the DNA level, the sequence is TGTGCCAGTAGTATTGCAGGGTATAATTCACCCCTCCACTTT. This translates into CASSIAGYNSPLHF. Outside the CDR3, residues come from the reference TRBV19 and TRBJ1-6 proteins, so the full variable domain is: DGGITQSPKYLFRKEGQNVTLSCEQNLNHDAMYWYRQDPGQGLRLIYYSQIVNDFQKGDIAEGYSVSREKKESFPLTVTSAQKNPTAFYLCASSIAGYNSPLHFGNGTRLTVT.